A selection of T cell receptor beta chains follows, all from one sample in a study of blood T cell repertoires in COVID-19. Sequenced by immunoSEQ multiplex PCR; TCRdb stores in-frame clones only, minus some. The sample includes around 230,000 clones, roughly nine tenths of them seen just once. Source material: PBMCs or T cells enriched from blood (not recorded which). Receptors originate from a woman aged 25 to 39 with acute COVID-19. Both conserved end residues are part of each CDR3. D genes are given only for firm matches. Not every row has a clone size; where given, it reads once, few, many or a size class.

J	D	V	size	CDR3	DNA
TRBJ1-3	NA	TRBV28	NA	CASSLTDLEGNTIYF	TGTGCCAGCAGCCTGACGGACTTGGAGGGAAACACCATATATTTT
TRBJ2-1	NA	TRBV7-9	once	CASSPDTGSYNEQFF	TGTGCCAGCAGCCCGGACACCGGTTCCTACAATGAGCAGTTCTTC
TRBJ1-3	NA	TRBV2	NA	CASSGIAGNTIYF	TGTGCCAGCAGCGGGATTGCTGGAAACACCATATATTTT
TRBJ2-3	NA	TRBV6-5	NA	CASSKSWGNTDTQYF	TGTGCCAGCAGTAAATCGTGGGGCAACACAGATACGCAGTATTTT
TRBJ1-6	TRBD1	TRBV9	NA	CASSLGQGNSPLHF	TGTGCCAGCAGCCTAGGACAGGGAAATTCACCCCTCCACTTT
TRBJ2-1	TRBD2	TRBV24-1	once	CATSDPGLAGGGNEQFF	TGTGCCACCAGTGACCCCGGACTAGCGGGGGGAGGTAATGAGCAGTTCTTC
TRBJ2-1	TRBD1	TRBV2	NA	CASTGTDEQFF	TGTGCCAGCACTGGGACAGATGAGCAGTTCTTC
TRBJ2-1	TRBD1	TRBV25-1	NA	CASSVRQGAIDEQFF	TGTGCCAGCAGTGTCCGTCAGGGGGCGATAGATGAGCAGTTCTTC
TRBJ1-2	NA	TRBV11-2	NA	CASSHPTGWYGYTF	TGTGCCAGCAGCCACCCAACCGGGTGGTATGGCTACACCTTC
TRBJ2-5	NA	TRBV30	NA	CAWSLGGPGAQYF	TGTGCCTGGAGTTTGGGGGGACCGGGGGCCCAGTACTTC
TRBJ2-3	TRBD2	TRBV19	NA	CASSIRGSGAYTDTQYF	TGTGCCAGTAGTATACGAGGTAGCGGGGCATACACAGATACGCAGTATTTT
TRBJ1-1	TRBD1	TRBV7-3	NA	CASSLTGQGAFF	TGTGCCAGCAGCTTAACGGGACAGGGTGCTTTCTTT
TRBJ2-2	NA	TRBV18	NA	CASSPLMNTGELFF	TGTGCCAGCTCACCACTCATGAACACCGGGGAGCTGTTTTTT
TRBJ1-1	NA	TRBV19	NA	CASSIWPNTEAFF	TGTGCCAGTAGTATATGGCCCAACACTGAAGCTTTCTTT
TRBJ1-2	NA	TRBV9	NA	CASSVGVADYGYTF	TGTGCCAGCAGCGTAGGAGTAGCAGACTATGGCTACACCTTC
TRBJ2-7	TRBD2	TRBV11-2	few	CASSPGGNEQYF	TGTGCCAGCAGCCCGGGGGGGAACGAGCAGTACTTC
TRBJ2-6	TRBD1	TRBV7-9	NA	CASSPLRTGYSGANVLTF	TGTGCCAGCAGCCCCCTTAGGACAGGGTACTCCGGGGCCAACGTCCTGACTTTC
TRBJ2-1	NA	TRBV7-2	once	CASSPDYGSYNEQFF	TGTGCCAGCAGCCCCGACTATGGCTCCTACAATGAGCAGTTCTTC
TRBJ2-7	TRBD1	TRBV30	NA	CAWSGNRGREQYF	TGTGCCTGGAGCGGCAATAGGGGGCGCGAGCAGTACTTC
TRBJ1-1	NA	TRBV7-2	NA	CASSLARRVNTEAFF	TGTGCCAGCAGCTTAGCGAGGAGGGTGAACACTGAAGCTTTCTTT
TRBJ2-5	NA	TRBV9	NA	CASSGTSPQETQYF	TGTGCCAGCAGCGGCACTAGCCCCCAAGAGACCCAGTACTTC
TRBJ1-1	TRBD1	TRBV27	NA	CASSSNRGERNTEAFF	TGTGCCAGCAGTTCCAACAGGGGAGAGAGAAACACTGAAGCTTTCTTT
TRBJ2-2	NA	TRBV5-6	NA	CASSQGTGELFF	TGTGCCAGCAGCCAGGGGACCGGGGAGCTGTTTTTT
TRBJ1-5	TRBD1	TRBV5-5	once	CASSWNRDSHQPQHF	TGTGCCAGCAGCTGGAACCGGGACAGCCATCAGCCCCAGCATTTT
TRBJ2-1	TRBD1	TRBV7-9	NA	CASSLVQGAFNEQFF	TGTGCCAGCAGCTTAGTCCAGGGGGCTTTCAATGAGCAGTTCTTC
TRBJ1-3	NA	TRBV6-2/TRBV6-3	NA	CASSPILTPGYSGNTIYF	TGTGCCAGCAGCCCAATCCTAACGCCAGGTTACTCTGGAAACACCATATATTTT
TRBJ1-2	NA	TRBV6-5	NA	CASSYGQRNYGYTF	TGTGCCAGCAGTTACGGACAGCGTAACTATGGCTACACCTTC
TRBJ1-2	NA	TRBV4-1	NA	CASSQVGSGSSSYTF	TGCGCCAGCAGCCAAGTGGGTTCGGGGAGCTCTAGCTACACCTTC
TRBJ2-5	NA	TRBV11-2	NA	CASSLDGAGRTQYF	TGTGCCAGCAGCTTAGATGGGGCGGGACGGACCCAGTACTTC
TRBJ2-2	NA	TRBV5-4	NA	CASSLFVGAYAGELFF	TGTGCCAGCAGCTTATTTGTGGGGGCGTATGCCGGGGAGCTGTTTTTT
TRBJ1-2	NA	TRBV6-2/TRBV6-3	NA	CASSYPLQVYGYTF	TGTGCCAGCAGTTACCCCCTGCAGGTCTATGGCTACACCTTC
TRBJ1-1	NA	TRBV5-5	NA	CASRPLEGWGNTEAFF	TGTGCCAGCAGACCCCTGGAGGGGTGGGGGAACACTGAAGCTTTCTTT
TRBJ1-4	NA	TRBV24-1	NA	CATGLEPTGNEKLFF	TGTGCCACCGGGTTGGAACCCACGGGTAATGAAAAACTGTTTTTT
TRBJ1-1	TRBD1	TRBV4-1	once	CASSLLQGAHTEAFF	TGCGCCAGCAGTCTTCTCCAGGGGGCGCACACTGAAGCTTTCTTT
TRBJ2-3	NA	TRBV5-8	NA	CASSLEPGERTDTQYF	TGTGCCAGCAGCTTGGAACCAGGGGAAAGGACAGATACGCAGTATTTT
TRBJ2-5	TRBD1	TRBV10-2	NA	CASLPRTGNGLGTQYF	TGCGCCAGCCTTCCTCGGACAGGGAACGGTCTGGGGACCCAGTACTTC
TRBJ1-2	TRBD1	TRBV6-6	once	CASSTGQGWGYTF	TGTGCCAGCAGTACCGGACAGGGCTGGGGCTACACCTTC
TRBJ1-2	TRBD1	TRBV7-9	NA	CASSLAQGVLGYTF	TGTGCCAGCAGCTTAGCACAGGGGGTACTCGGCTACACCTTC
TRBJ2-1	TRBD2	TRBV15	NA	CATSSLAGASNEQFF	TGTGCCACCAGCAGTCTAGCGGGGGCTTCCAATGAGCAGTTCTTC
TRBJ1-3	TRBD1	TRBV28	NA	CASSLFRTGDGNTIYF	TGTGCCAGCAGTTTATTTAGGACAGGGGATGGAAACACCATATATTTT
TRBJ2-2	NA	TRBV10-1	NA	CASSSIRDGELFF	TGCGCCAGCAGTTCTATTCGGGACGGGGAGCTGTTTTTT
TRBJ2-1	NA	TRBV27	NA	CASSFAANNEQFF	TGTGCCAGCAGTTTTGCAGCGAACAATGAGCAGTTCTTC
TRBJ1-4	NA	TRBV7-2	NA	CASSQTGLNEKLFF	TGTGCCAGCAGCCAGACAGGCTTGAATGAAAAACTGTTTTTT
TRBJ2-4	TRBD1	TRBV10-2	NA	CASGPQTGAGAKNIQYF	TGCGCCAGCGGACCACAGACAGGGGCAGGGGCCAAAAACATTCAGTACTTC
TRBJ1-6	NA	TRBV2	NA	CASSVSNSPLHF	TGTGCCAGCAGTGTTTCGAATTCACCCCTCCACTTT
TRBJ2-7	TRBD1	TRBV3-1/TRBV3-2	NA	CASSLTGGGYEQYF	TGTGCCAGCAGCCTGACAGGGGGCGGTTACGAGCAGTACTTC
TRBJ1-3	TRBD1	TRBV2	NA	CASSGTVPGNTIYF	TGTGCCAGCAGCGGGACAGTACCTGGAAACACCATATATTTT
TRBJ1-4	NA	TRBV4-2	NA	CASSRREVEKLFF	TGTGCCAGCAGCCGCAGGGAGGTCGAAAAACTGTTTTTT
TRBJ1-4	NA	TRBV7-6	few	CASSRDLNEKLFF	TGTGCCAGCAGCCGAGATTTGAATGAAAAACTGTTTTTT
TRBJ2-7	NA	TRBV12-3/TRBV12-4	NA	CASSAPVGQGQYF	TGTGCCAGCAGTGCCCCGGTCGGACAAGGGCAGTACTTC
TRBJ1-1	TRBD1	TRBV19	once	CASTLTAGQGNTEAFF	TGTGCCAGTACCCTGACGGCGGGACAGGGGAACACTGAAGCTTTCTTT
TRBJ1-1	NA	TRBV7-2	NA	CASSMRRQALAEAFF	TGTGCCAGCAGCATGAGAAGACAGGCCCTCGCTGAAGCTTTCTTT
TRBJ1-2	TRBD1	TRBV7-2	NA	CASSYPRAQGDGYTF	TGTGCCAGCAGCTACCCCCGAGCGCAGGGGGATGGCTACACCTTC